Below, 16 T cell receptor beta chains from the same sample are listed, as sequenced in a study of glioma-infiltrating T cells listed by TCRdb under 2016. Sequenced on an Illumina MiSeq. TCR alpha and beta CDR3 regions were amplified with the iRepertoire nested amplicon-rescue multiplex PCR (arm-PCR) platform from RNA. TCRdb reprocessed the public reads (quality trimming at Q25 with fastp, clone calling with MiXCR) and kept in-frame beta chains. Each CDR3 protein gets just one entry, which takes the most common genes and DNA from the rows behind it. For this sample the table gives some 180,000 distinct CDR3 sequences, of which around 32% were detected only once. The top ten constitute 20% to 25% of the sample. The sequenced sample consisted of glioma tissue, nonneoplastic brain tissue, or PBMCs (not recorded which). The receptors were gathered from a human donor with low-grade glioma or glioblastoma, undergoing nonglioma brain surgery, or in good health (not recorded which).

This clonotype has ten or more counts. The V gene is TRBV4-1, the J gene TRBJ2-3; 8 bases fit TRBD1. In germline, CDR1 is MGHRA, CDR2 YSYEKL. J gave up 0 bases and V 2 bases, and 4 bases lay outside the gene matches. The CDR3 runs to 16 residues. The CDR3: CASSQNRDRSTDTQYF. CDR3 nucleotides: TGCGCCAGCAGCCAAAACCGGGACAGGAGCACAGATACGCAGTATTTT.

V is TRBV3-1 and J is TRBJ2-7; 7 bases align to TRBD1. The CDR3 length is 17 residues. CDR1 is LGHDT and CDR2 is YNNKEL in the germline V gene (reference sequence). V was pared by 0 bases and J by 4 bases, with 12 bases of the junction left unmatched. The CDR3 spells CASSQESPGQSPYEQYF. DNA of the CDR3: TGTGCCAGCAGCCAAGAATCTCCGGGACAGAGCCCTTACGAGCAGTACTTC.

The chain carries TRBV19 and TRBJ1-4; D remains unclear. From germline, CDR1 is LNHDA and CDR2 SQIVND (reference sequence). V lost 7 bases to trimming and J lost 0 bases, with 12 bases between them. This CDR3 is 15 amino acids long. CDR3: CASKDPGTTNEKLFF. The CDR3 DNA is TGTGCCAGTAAAGATCCGGGGACAACTAATGAAAAACTGTTTTTT.

On this clonotype itself: Given a much more abundant clone one base away, this may be a read error. This chain uses TRBV12-3 or TRBV12-4 with TRBJ2-3, with TRBD2 matching over 7 bases. The ends lost 8 bases at V and 3 bases at J; junction bases unmatched: 11. The CDR3 is 15 amino acids. This CDR3 is CASLPTGTITDTQYF. The DNA for the CDR3 is TGTGCCAGCCTCCCCACCGGGACTATAACAGATACGCAGTATTTT.

The chain joins TRBV7-9 to TRBJ2-7; 7 bases are a match to TRBD1. The CDR3 length is 15 residues. With 5 bases clipped from V and 4 bases from J, the junction kept 11 bases outside the gene matches. CDR1 and CDR2 from the germline V gene are SEHNR and FQNEAQ (reference sequence). The CDR3 loop is CASSRYRYRGYEQYF. The CDR3 DNA is TGTGCCAGCAGCCGTTATCGGTACAGGGGTTACGAGCAGTACTTC.

Details on this clonotype: Compared with germline, one end of the junction differs, possibly owing to a read error. V is TRBV6-5 and J is TRBJ2-1, with TRBD2 matching 10 bases. The germline gives CDR1 MNHEY, CDR2 SVGAGI. The CDR3 covers 19 residues. The CDR3 protein is CASSHSSGLAMRSYNEQFF. CDR3 coding DNA: TGTGCCAGCAGTCACTCCTCGGGACTAGCGATGAGATCCTACAATGAGCAGTTCTTC.

This chain uses TRBV6-4 with TRBJ2-6; D gene unclear. The germline V gene encodes CDR1 MRHNA and CDR2 SNTAGT. V lost 9 bases, J lost 0 bases, and 9 bases lay in between. CDR3 length equals 14 residues. The CDR3 here is CARGFFSGANVLTF. The DNA of the CDR3 is TGTGCCAGGGGATTCTTCTCTGGGGCCAACGTCCTGACTTTC.

The chain combines TRBV18 with TRBJ2-1, with 9 bases that match TRBD2. Per the germline V gene, CDR1 is KGHSH and CDR2 is LQKENI. The CDR3 extends over 15 amino acids. V shed 7 bases, J shed 3 bases, and the junction held 7 bases outside the gene matches. In DNA form, the CDR3 reads TGTGCCAGCTTGTCCGGGACTAGCTACTACAATGAGCAGTTCTTC. It translates to CASLSGTSYYNEQFF.

The chain has TRBV6-6 and TRBJ1-1; perhaps TRBD1 as D (6 bases). Germline loops: CDR1 MNHNY, CDR2 SVGAGI (reference sequence). The length of the CDR3 is 10 residues. Trimming pared 8 bases from V and 8 bases from J, leaving 9 bases between. CDR3 nucleotides: TGTGCCAGCGGTCAGGGGGAAGCTTTCTTT. As protein: CASGQGEAFF.

V usage is TRBV12-3 or TRBV12-4 and J usage is TRBJ2-7; 10 positions agree with TRBD2. This CDR3 spans 15 amino acids. V gave up 7 bases and J gave up 0 bases; unmatched junction bases: 6. As DNA, the CDR3 is TGTGCCAGCAAACCGGGACTAGCGAGCTCCTACGAGCAGTACTTC. Translating it yields CASKPGLASSYEQYF.

This clonotype was picked up many times. DNA of the CDR3: TGTGCCAGCAGTGCCCAGGACAGGTTGAGAAACACCATATATTTT. Translating gives CASSAQDRLRNTIYF. The chain joins TRBV28 to TRBJ1-3, with 7 positions matching TRBD1. Germline CDR1 is MDHEN and CDR2 is SYDVKM. This CDR3 contains 15 residues. The ends lost 5 bases at V and 5 bases at J; junction bases unmatched: 9.

This clonotype was seen at least ten times. The chain links TRBV19 to TRBJ2-1; 13 bases agree with TRBD2. This CDR3 is built from 17 residues. V was pared by 3 bases and J by 0 bases, with 2 bases of the junction left unmatched. The germline CDR1 and CDR2 sequences are LNHDA and SQIVND (reference sequence). The DNA for the CDR3 is TGTGCCAGTAGTATCACTAGCGGGAGGGACTCCTACAATGAGCAGTTCTTC. It codes for CASSITSGRDSYNEQFF.

In its sample, this clonotype was seen many times. The V call is TRBV19, the J call TRBJ1-4, with 7 bases lining up with TRBD1. CDR1 and CDR2 from the germline V gene are LNHDA and SQIVND (reference sequence). CDR3 length equals 16 residues. Trimming at V came to 4 bases and at J to 8 bases, leaving 13 bases not matched to a gene. CDR3 bases: TGTGCCAGTAGTACTACATCGACAGGGTTTGGAGAAAAACTGTTTTTT. This sequence encodes CASSTTSTGFGEKLFF. Supplemented by reference TRBV19 and TRBJ1-4, the full variable domain reads DGGITQSPKYLFRKEGQNVTLSCEQNLNHDAMYWYRQDPGQGLRLIYYSQIVNDFQKGDIAEGYSVSREKKESFPLTVTSAQKNPTAFYLCASSTTSTGFGEKLFFGSGTQLSVL.

At least ten counts were recorded for this clonotype. The rearrangement uses TRBV10-3 and TRBJ2-7, with no clear D. The germline V and J ends were trimmed by 6 bases and 3 bases, with 6 bases remaining between them. CDR3 size: 11 residues. Looked up from germline, CDR1 is ENHRY and CDR2 is SYGVKD. CDR3 sequence: CAISPSYEQYF. CDR3 bases: TGTGCCATCAGCCCCAGCTACGAGCAGTACTTC.

There are many counts of this clonotype. The V and J genes are TRBV5-4 and TRBJ1-2; TRBD1 agrees at 9 bases. J lost 8 bases, V lost 4 bases, and 9 bases had no gene match. The CDR3 runs to 14 residues. In germline, CDR1 is SGHNT, CDR2 YYREEE (reference sequence). CDR3 sequence: CASSVRDRVRGYTF. CDR3 nucleotides: TGTGCCAGCAGCGTCCGGGACAGGGTACGAGGCTACACCTTC. The full variable domain, rest sourced from reference TRBV5-4 and TRBJ1-2, is ETGVTQSPTHLIKTRGQQVTLRCSSQSGHNTVSWYQQALGQGPQFIFQYYREEENGRGNFPPRFSGLQFPNYSSELNVNALELDDSALYLCASSVRDRVRGYTFGSGTRLTVV.

This clonotype showed up many times. The gene calls are TRBV7-9 and TRBJ2-5; D call uncertain. There are 14 residues in the CDR3. V lost 5 bases and J 7 bases, leaving 17 bases between the germline ends. Germline V gene lookup returns CDR1 SEHNR and CDR2 FQNEAQ (reference sequence). CDR3 coding DNA: TGTGCCAGCAGCCCACAGACTTCGTCAGGGACCCAGTACTTC. Its translation is CASSPQTSSGTQYF.